The entry below gives a single TCR beta chain sequence along with its context. CDR3 length: 18 amino acids. Trimming shortened V by 4 bases and J by 3 bases, and 20 bases separated the two germline ends. Per germline, CDR1 SGHDT and CDR2 YYEEEE. The data are from a study of T-cell memory formation after mild COVID-19. Looking at the study overall: TCR clusters were mostly donor specific.

Constant-segment primers served in 5'RACE that generated TCR alpha and TCR beta cDNA libraries bearing sample barcodes and UMIs. In TCRdb, the 5' RACE reads were re-called with MiXCR into one record per CDR3 protein. The repertoire holds approximately 350,000 distinct CDR3 sequences, with approximately 15% as singletons. The chain uses TRBV5-6 and TRBJ1-6; possible D gene TRBD1, 6 bases. Sequencing was carried out using PBMCs or a T cell subset sorted from them (not recorded which). This TCR was recovered from a man aged 18 to 29 who had mild COVID-19 (a few samples of this study predate the infection). Cell type and time point are not known. The CDR3 region is CASSRVYPQGNYNSPLHF. CDR3 DNA: TGTGCCAGCAGCAGAGTCTACCCACAGGGAAACTATAATTCACCCCTCCACTTT.